This T cell receptor (beta chain) came from a study of blood T cell repertoires in COVID-19. Whole-study context: Samples came from the United States, Italy and Spain, spanning acute and convalescent COVID-19.

Germline assignment: CDR1 SGHRS and CDR2 YFSETQ. The CDR3 length is 16 residues. The V and J ends lost 2 bases and 0 bases, in that order; junction bases with no gene match: 2. Methods used by the authors: Counts of nucleated cells, estimated from reference gene primer amplification, were obtained. Assay: immunoSEQ multiplex PCR; the TCRdb copy retains only in-frame clones and omits some. V, J and clone size were drawn from that table, and D and trimming were deduced from the DNA. The table has some 78,000 clones, 90% seen once. The chain has TRBV5-1 and TRBJ1-4; TRBD1 agrees at 9 bases. The sample comprised peripheral blood. The clonotype was recovered from a woman in her 50s in a cohort sampled during active COVID-19. CDR3 loop: CASSFTGGATNEKLFF. The CDR3 DNA sequence: TGCGCCAGCAGCTTTACAGGGGGCGCAACTAATGAAAAACTGTTTTTT.